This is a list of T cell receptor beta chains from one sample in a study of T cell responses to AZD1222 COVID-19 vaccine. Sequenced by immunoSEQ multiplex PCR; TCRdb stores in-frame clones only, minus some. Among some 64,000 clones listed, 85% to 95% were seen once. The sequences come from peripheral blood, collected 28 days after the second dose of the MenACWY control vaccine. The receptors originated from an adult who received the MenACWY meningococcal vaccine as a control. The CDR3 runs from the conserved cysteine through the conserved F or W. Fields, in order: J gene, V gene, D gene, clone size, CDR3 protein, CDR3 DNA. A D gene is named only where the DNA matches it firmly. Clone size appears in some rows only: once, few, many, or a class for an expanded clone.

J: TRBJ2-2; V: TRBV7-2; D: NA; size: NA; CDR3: CASSLARLANTGELFF; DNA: TGTGCCAGCAGCTTAGCGCGGCTAGCCAACACCGGGGAGCTGTTTTTT
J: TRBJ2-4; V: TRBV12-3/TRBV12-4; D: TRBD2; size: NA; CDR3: CASSPGTSIQYF; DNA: TGTGCCAGCAGCCCCGGGACTAGCATTCAGTACTTC
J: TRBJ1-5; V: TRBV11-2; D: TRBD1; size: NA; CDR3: CASSLDTGGNQPQHF; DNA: TGTGCCAGCAGCTTAGATACAGGGGGCAATCAGCCCCAGCATTTT
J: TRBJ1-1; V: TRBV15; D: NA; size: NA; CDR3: CATSRVRQHVEAFF; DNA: TGTGCCACCAGCAGAGTGCGACAGCATGTTGAAGCTTTCTTT
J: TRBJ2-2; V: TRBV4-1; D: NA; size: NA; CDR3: CASSGTATGELFF; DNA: TGCGCCAGCAGCGGGACGGCTACCGGGGAGCTGTTTTTT
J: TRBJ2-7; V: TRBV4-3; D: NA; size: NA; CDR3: CASSQEAQGTYEQYF; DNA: TGCGCCAGCAGCCAAGAAGCCCAGGGTACCTACGAGCAGTACTTC
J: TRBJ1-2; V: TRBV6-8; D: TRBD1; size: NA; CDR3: CASSEDRRPYGYTF; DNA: TGTGCCAGCAGTGAGGACAGGCGCCCATATGGCTACACCTTC
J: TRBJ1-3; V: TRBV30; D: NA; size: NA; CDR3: CAWSVSEGNTIYF; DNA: TGTGCCTGGAGTGTGAGTGAGGGAAACACCATATATTTT
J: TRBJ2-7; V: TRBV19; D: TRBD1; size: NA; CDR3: CASSAGTGTYEQYF; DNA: TGTGCCAGTAGTGCCGGGACAGGGACCTACGAGCAGTACTTC
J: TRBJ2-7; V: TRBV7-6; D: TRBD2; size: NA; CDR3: CASSGSQSSGRYEQYF; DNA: TGTGCCAGCAGCGGAAGTCAGTCTAGCGGGAGGTACGAGCAGTACTTC
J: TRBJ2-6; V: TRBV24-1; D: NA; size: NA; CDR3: CATSHGFGGANVLTF; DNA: TGTGCCACCAGTCACGGGTTCGGAGGGGCCAACGTCCTGACTTTC
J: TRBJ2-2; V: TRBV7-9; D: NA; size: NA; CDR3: CASSLVDTGELFF; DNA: TGTGCCAGCAGCTTAGTTGACACCGGGGAGCTGTTTTTT
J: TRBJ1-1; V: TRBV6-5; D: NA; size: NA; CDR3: CASSYSYQNTEAFF; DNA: TGTGCCAGCAGTTACTCGTATCAGAACACTGAAGCTTTCTTT
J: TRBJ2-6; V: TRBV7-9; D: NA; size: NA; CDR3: CASSLWLSGANVLTF; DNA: TGTGCCAGCAGCCTCTGGCTCTCTGGGGCCAACGTCCTGACTTTC
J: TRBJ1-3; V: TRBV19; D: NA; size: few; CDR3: CASSIRAAAHGNTIYF; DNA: TGTGCCAGTAGTATCAGGGCGGCAGCACATGGAAACACCATATATTTT
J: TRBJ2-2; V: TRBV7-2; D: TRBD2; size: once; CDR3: CASGRERDTGELFF; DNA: TGTGCCTCTGGGCGGGAGCGGGACACCGGGGAGCTGTTTTTT
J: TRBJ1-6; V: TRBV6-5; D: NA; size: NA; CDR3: CASTAGPYNSPLHF; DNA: TGTGCCAGCACGGCAGGGCCCTATAATTCACCCCTCCACTTT
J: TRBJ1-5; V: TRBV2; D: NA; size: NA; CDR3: CASNGDGYNQPQHF; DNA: TGTGCCAGCAACGGGGACGGCTACAATCAGCCCCAGCATTTT
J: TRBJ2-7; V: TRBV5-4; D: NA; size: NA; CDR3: CASSLQTGYEQYF; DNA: TGTGCCAGCAGCTTACAGACCGGCTACGAGCAGTACTTC
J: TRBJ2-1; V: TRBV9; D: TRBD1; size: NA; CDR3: CASSPTGQGGSNEQFF; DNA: TGTGCCAGCAGCCCAACGGGACAGGGAGGGTCAAATGAGCAGTTCTTC
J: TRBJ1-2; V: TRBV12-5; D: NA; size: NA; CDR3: CASGSGEYGYTF; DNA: TGTGCTAGTGGCTCCGGGGAATATGGCTACACCTTC
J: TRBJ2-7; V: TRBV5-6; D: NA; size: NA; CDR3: CATTGTKSYEQYF; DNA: TGTGCCACAACCGGGACAAAATCCTACGAGCAGTACTTC
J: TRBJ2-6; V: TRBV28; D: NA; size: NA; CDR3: CASSLQGSGANVLTF; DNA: TGTGCCAGCAGTTTGCAGGGCTCTGGGGCCAACGTCCTGACTTTC
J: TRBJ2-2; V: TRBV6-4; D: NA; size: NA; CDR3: CASSENGDTGELFF; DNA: TGTGCCAGCAGTGAAAACGGGGATACCGGGGAGCTGTTTTTT
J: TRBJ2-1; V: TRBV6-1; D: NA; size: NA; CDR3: CASSEARTGQQFF; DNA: TGTGCCAGCAGTGAAGCGCGTACGGGACAGCAGTTCTTC
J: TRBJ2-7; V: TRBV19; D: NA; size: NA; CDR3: CASGASGTLDEQYF; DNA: TGTGCCAGTGGAGCGAGCGGGACATTAGACGAGCAGTACTTC
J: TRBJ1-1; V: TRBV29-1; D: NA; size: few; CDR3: CSVAAPGEAFF; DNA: TGCAGCGTTGCCGCGCCAGGAGAAGCTTTCTTT
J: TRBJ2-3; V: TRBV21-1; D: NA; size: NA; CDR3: CASSTLLRATQYF; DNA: TGTGCCAGCAGCACGCTACTTAGAGCTACGCAGTATTTT
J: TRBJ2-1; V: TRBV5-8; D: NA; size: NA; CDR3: CASSPSGYSYNEQFF; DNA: TGTGCCAGCAGCCCGAGCGGTTACTCCTACAATGAGCAGTTCTTC
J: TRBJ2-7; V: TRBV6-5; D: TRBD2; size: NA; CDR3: CASKRREASYEQYF; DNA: TGTGCCAGCAAGCGGCGGGAGGCCTCCTACGAGCAGTACTTC
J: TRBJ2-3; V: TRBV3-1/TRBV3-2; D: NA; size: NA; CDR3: CASSQAFGPDTQYF; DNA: TGTGCCAGCAGCCAAGCTTTTGGTCCAGATACGCAGTATTTT
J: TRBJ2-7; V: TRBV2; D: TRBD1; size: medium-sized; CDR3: CASTGQGAFWSEQYF; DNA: TGTGCCAGCACCGGACAGGGGGCGTTTTGGTCCGAGCAGTACTTC